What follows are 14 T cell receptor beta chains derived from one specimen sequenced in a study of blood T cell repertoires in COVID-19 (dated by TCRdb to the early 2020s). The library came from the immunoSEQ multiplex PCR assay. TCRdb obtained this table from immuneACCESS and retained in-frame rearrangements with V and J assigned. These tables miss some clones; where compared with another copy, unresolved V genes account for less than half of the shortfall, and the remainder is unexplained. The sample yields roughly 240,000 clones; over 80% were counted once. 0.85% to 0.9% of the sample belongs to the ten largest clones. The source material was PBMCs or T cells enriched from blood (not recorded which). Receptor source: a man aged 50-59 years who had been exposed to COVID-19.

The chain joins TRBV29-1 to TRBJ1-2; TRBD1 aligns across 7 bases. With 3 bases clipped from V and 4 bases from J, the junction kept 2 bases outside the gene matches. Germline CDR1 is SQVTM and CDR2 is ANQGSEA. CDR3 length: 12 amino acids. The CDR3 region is CSVEGQTYGYTF. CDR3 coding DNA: TGCAGCGTTGAGGGACAGACCTATGGCTACACCTTC.

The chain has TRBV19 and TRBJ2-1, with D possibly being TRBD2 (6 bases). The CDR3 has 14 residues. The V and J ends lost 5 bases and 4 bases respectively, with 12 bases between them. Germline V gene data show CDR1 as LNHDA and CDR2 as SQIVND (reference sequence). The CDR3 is CASSFGGTYNEQFF. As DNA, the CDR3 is TGTGCCAGTAGTTTCGGGGGAACTTACAATGAGCAGTTCTTC.

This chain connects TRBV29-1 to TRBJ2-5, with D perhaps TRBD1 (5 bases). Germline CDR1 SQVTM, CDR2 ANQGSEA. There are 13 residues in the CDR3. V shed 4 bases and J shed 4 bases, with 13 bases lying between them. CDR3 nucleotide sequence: TGCAGCGTTGTTTCTCCTGGGGCAGAGACCCAGTACTTC. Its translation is CSVVSPGAETQYF.

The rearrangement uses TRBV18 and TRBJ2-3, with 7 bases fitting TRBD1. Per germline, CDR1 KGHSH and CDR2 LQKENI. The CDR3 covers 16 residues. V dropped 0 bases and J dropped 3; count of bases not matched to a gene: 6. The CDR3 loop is CASSPPGRGLTDTQYF. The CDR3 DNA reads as TGTGCCAGCTCACCACCGGGAAGGGGGCTAACAGATACGCAGTATTTT.

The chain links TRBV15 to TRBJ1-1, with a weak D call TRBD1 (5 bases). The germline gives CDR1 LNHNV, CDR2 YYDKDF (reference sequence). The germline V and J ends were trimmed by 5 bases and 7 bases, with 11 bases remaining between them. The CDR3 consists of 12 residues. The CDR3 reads CATSRRGFEAFF. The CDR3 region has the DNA TGTGCCACCAGCCGCCGGGGGTTTGAAGCTTTCTTT.

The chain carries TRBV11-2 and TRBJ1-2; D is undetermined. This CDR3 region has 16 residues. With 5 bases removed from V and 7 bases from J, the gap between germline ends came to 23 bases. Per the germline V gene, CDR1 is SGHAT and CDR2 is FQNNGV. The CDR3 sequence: CASSLVVGSRELGYTF. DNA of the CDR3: TGTGCCAGCAGCCTCGTCGTAGGATCAAGGGAGCTTGGCTACACCTTC.

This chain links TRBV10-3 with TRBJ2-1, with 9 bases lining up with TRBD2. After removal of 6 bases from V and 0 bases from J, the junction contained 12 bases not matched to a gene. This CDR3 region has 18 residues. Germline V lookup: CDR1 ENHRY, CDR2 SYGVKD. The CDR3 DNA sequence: TGTGCCATCAGGGCGACTAGCGGAACAGATAGCTCCTACAATGAGCAGTTCTTC. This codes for CAIRATSGTDSSYNEQFF.

CDR3 bases: TGCAGCGTTGAAACGGCTGAGGGTCAGCCCCAGCATTTT. Residues: CSVETAEGQPQHF. V and J are TRBV29-1 and TRBJ1-5; D gene ambiguous. V lost 2 bases and J lost 6, with 11 bases in between. The CDR3 extends over 13 amino acids. CDR1 is SQVTM and CDR2 is ANQGSEA in the germline V gene.

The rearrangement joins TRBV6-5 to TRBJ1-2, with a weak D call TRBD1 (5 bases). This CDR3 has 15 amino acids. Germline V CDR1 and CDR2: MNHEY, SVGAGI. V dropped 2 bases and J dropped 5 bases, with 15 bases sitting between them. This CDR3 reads CASSYLPGVGYGYTF. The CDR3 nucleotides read TGTGCCAGCAGTTACCTTCCGGGGGTTGGGTATGGCTACACCTTC.

The CDR3 DNA reads TGTGCCAGCAGTTCCCCCCTAGCGGGGGAACCAGATACGCAGTATTTT. It codes for CASSSPLAGEPDTQYF. The rearrangement joins TRBV6-5 to TRBJ2-3, with 10 bases matching TRBD2. The V and J ends lost 4 bases and 4 bases, in that order; junction bases with no gene match: 8. This CDR3 region has 16 residues. In germline, CDR1 is MNHEY, CDR2 SVGAGI.

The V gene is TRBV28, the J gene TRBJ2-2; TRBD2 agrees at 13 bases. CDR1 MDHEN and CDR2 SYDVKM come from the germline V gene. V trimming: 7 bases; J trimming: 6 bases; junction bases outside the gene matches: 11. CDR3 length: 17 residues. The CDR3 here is CASTSPTGTSGAGELFF. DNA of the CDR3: TGTGCCAGCACCTCTCCCACCGGGACTAGCGGGGCCGGGGAGCTGTTTTTT. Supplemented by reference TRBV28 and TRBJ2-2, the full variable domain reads DVKVTQSSRYLVKRTGEKVFLECVQDMDHENMFWYRQDPGLGLRLIYFSYDVKMKEKGDIPEGYSVSREKKERFSLILESASTNQTSMYLCASTSPTGTSGAGELFFGEGSRLTVL.

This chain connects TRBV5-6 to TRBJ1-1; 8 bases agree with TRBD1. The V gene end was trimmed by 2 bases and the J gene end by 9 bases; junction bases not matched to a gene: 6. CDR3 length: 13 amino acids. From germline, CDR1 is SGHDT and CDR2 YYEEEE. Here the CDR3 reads CASSFSDREQAFF. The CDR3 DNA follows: TGTGCCAGCAGCTTCTCGGACAGGGAACAAGCTTTCTTT. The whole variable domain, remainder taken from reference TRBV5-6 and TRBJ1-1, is DAGVTQSPTHLIKTRGQQVTLRCSPKSGHDTVSWYQQALGQGPQFIFQYYEEEERQRGNFPDRFSGHQFPNYSSELNVNALLLGDSALYLCASSFSDREQAFFGQGTRLTVV.

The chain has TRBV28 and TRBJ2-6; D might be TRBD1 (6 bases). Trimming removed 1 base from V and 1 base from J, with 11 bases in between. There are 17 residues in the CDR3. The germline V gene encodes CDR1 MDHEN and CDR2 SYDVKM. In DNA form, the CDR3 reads TGTGCCAGCAGTTTATTTACAGGGTTGTCTGGGGCCAACGTCCTGACTTTC. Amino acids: CASSLFTGLSGANVLTF. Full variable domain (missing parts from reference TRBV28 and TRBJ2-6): DVKVTQSSRYLVKRTGEKVFLECVQDMDHENMFWYRQDPGLGLRLIYFSYDVKMKEKGDIPEGYSVSREKKERFSLILESASTNQTSMYLCASSLFTGLSGANVLTFGAGSRLTVL.

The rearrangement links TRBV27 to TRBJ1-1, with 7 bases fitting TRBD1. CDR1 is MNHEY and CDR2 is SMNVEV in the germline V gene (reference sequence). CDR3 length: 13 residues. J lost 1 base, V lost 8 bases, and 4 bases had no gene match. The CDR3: CASGRTGNTEAFF. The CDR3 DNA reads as TGTGCCAGCGGACGGACAGGGAACACTGAAGCTTTCTTT.